Following are 13 T cell receptor beta chains from one sample sequenced in a study of T cell changes during pregnancy in multiple sclerosis. Sequencing used immunoSEQ multiplex PCR; TCRdb keeps in-frame clones, though not all of them. This repertoire shows tens of thousands of clones, 90% to 95% found once; its top ten account for 1.1%. The input for sequencing was peripheral blood, taken in the second trimester of pregnancy. Source of these receptors: a female donor with multiple sclerosis, enrolled in a pregnancy study.

This chain uses TRBV2 with TRBJ2-2, with 8 bases fitting TRBD2. Germline lookup yields CDR1 SNHLY and CDR2 FYNNEI. Germline trimming cut 7 bases from V and 5 bases from J; bases unmatched to any gene: 9. CDR3 size: 15 residues. The CDR3 DNA reads as TGTGCCAGCACTCGGGCGGCTAGCGGGACCGGGGAGCTGTTTTTT. Translating it yields CASTRAASGTGELFF.

V usage is TRBV5-1 and J usage is TRBJ2-7; perhaps TRBD2 as D (7 bases). Trimming shortened V by 4 bases and J by 7 bases, and 24 bases separated the two germline ends. Germline V lookup: CDR1 SGHRS, CDR2 YFSETQ. The CDR3 sequence is 16 residues long. CDR3 DNA sequence: TGCGCCAGCAGCCACAGGGCTAGCGGCCCCGCCCGGGAGCAGTACTTC. It yields the protein CASSHRASGPAREQYF.

The rearrangement joins TRBV6-6 to TRBJ2-3, with 7 bases lining up with TRBD1. V trimming: 0 bases; J trimming: 1 base; junction bases outside the gene matches: 1. Germline assignment: CDR1 MNHNY and CDR2 SVGAGI (reference sequence). The CDR3 covers 15 residues. The CDR3 region has the DNA TGTGCCAGCAGTTACTCCGGGACAGGCACAGATACGCAGTATTTT. It codes for CASSYSGTGTDTQYF.

V and J are TRBV10-1 and TRBJ2-3; D is possibly TRBD2 (5 bases). The ends were cut back, 6 bases at V and 6 bases at J, with 25 bases in the middle. The CDR3 runs 17 residues. CDR1 and CDR2 (germline): WNHNN, SYGVQD (reference sequence). CDR3 residues: CASRKRTLRYTYDTQYF. The CDR3 nucleotides are TGCGCCAGCAGAAAAAGGACTCTCAGGTACACTTACGATACGCAGTATTTT.

The chain recombines TRBV30 with TRBJ1-2; 7 bases are a match to TRBD1. Germline loops: CDR1 GTSNPN, CDR2 SVGIG (reference sequence). V trimming: 1 base; J trimming: 2 bases; junction bases outside the gene matches: 4. There are 14 residues in the CDR3. As DNA, the CDR3 is TGTGCCTGGAGTGGACAGGGAAAAAACTATGGCTACACCTTC. Protein sequence: CAWSGQGKNYGYTF.

The rearrangement joins TRBV28 to TRBJ1-2, with D maybe TRBD1 (6 bases). The CDR3 totals 11 residues. With 8 bases removed from V and 5 bases from J, the gap between germline ends came to 9 bases. In germline, CDR1 is MDHEN, CDR2 SYDVKM. This CDR3 is CASGQIYGYTF. The DNA for the CDR3 is TGTGCCAGCGGACAGATTTATGGCTACACCTTC.

The table lists this clone with a count of one. V is TRBV5-6 and J is TRBJ2-2; no definite D call. In germline, CDR1 is SGHDT, CDR2 YYEEEE. Trimming took off 2 bases at V and 0 bases at J, with 8 bases between the two ends. CDR3 length: 15 residues. CDR3 sequence (DNA): TGTGCCAGCAGCTTCAGGTCCTCGAACACCGGGGAGCTGTTTTTT. Amino acid sequence: CASSFRSSNTGELFF.

V usage is TRBV28 and J usage is TRBJ1-4; a weak D match, TRBD1 (5 bases). The germline V and J ends were trimmed by 2 bases and 8 bases, with 15 bases remaining between them. The CDR3 contains 15 residues. CDR1 is MDHEN and CDR2 is SYDVKM in the germline V gene. The CDR3: CASSLGGTWGEKLFF. CDR3 in DNA: TGTGCCAGCAGTTTAGGGGGGACCTGGGGGGAAAAACTGTTTTTT.

CDR3 sequence: CASSLVSSADTQYF. CDR3 DNA: TGTGCCAGCAGCTTGGTCTCTTCAGCAGATACGCAGTATTTT. The chain combines TRBV5-4 with TRBJ2-3, with D unclear. CDR1 SGHNT and CDR2 YYREEE come from the germline V gene (reference sequence). Trimming took off 0 bases at V and 4 bases at J, with 9 bases between the two ends. The CDR3 spans 14 residues.

V is TRBV2 and J is TRBJ2-7; TRBD2 matches at 8 bases. The CDR3 totals 16 residues. The germline CDR1 and CDR2 sequences are SNHLY and FYNNEI. V trimming: 1 base; J trimming: 3 bases; junction bases outside the gene matches: 8. Here the CDR3 reads CASSEEVPGGSYEQYF. CDR3 sequence (DNA): TGTGCCAGCAGTGAAGAAGTGCCGGGAGGGAGCTACGAGCAGTACTTC.

J is TRBJ1-3 and V is TRBV2; the D gene is possibly TRBD1 (5 bases). Germline V gives CDR1 SNHLY, CDR2 FYNNEI. The CDR3 is made up of 17 amino acids. V dropped 9 bases and J dropped 2 bases, with 23 bases sitting between them. CDR3 DNA: TGTGCCAGAACGGAGCAGGGTAAGATCCCGCCTGGAAACACCATATATTTT. Its protein product is CARTEQGKIPPGNTIYF.

The DNA for the CDR3 is TGCAGCGTTGGGGGGACTAGCGGGAGGGAAAGCTCCTACAATGAGCAGTTCTTC. Protein product: CSVGGTSGRESSYNEQFF. This chain joins TRBV29-1 and TRBJ2-1, with 16 bases matching TRBD2. Unmatched junction bases numbered 6, after V lost 4 bases and J lost 0 bases. This CDR3 spans 18 amino acids. Germline V gene lookup returns CDR1 SQVTM and CDR2 ANQGSEA.

This clone rates as medium-sized. The chain couples TRBV2 to TRBJ1-2; 8 bases are a match to TRBD1. Germline CDR1 SNHLY, CDR2 FYNNEI. Germline trimming cut 2 bases from V and 6 bases from J; bases unmatched to any gene: 2. The CDR3 runs to 13 residues. The CDR3 reads CASSELGQDGYTF. In DNA form, the CDR3 reads TGTGCCAGCAGTGAACTGGGACAGGATGGCTACACCTTC. Based on the CDR3 plus reference TRBV2 and TRBJ1-2, the full variable domain is EPEVTQTPSHQVTQMGQEVILRCVPISNHLYFYWYRQILGQKVEFLVSFYNNEISEKSEIFDDQFSVERPDGSNFTLKIRSTKLEDSAMYFCASSELGQDGYTFGSGTRLTVV.